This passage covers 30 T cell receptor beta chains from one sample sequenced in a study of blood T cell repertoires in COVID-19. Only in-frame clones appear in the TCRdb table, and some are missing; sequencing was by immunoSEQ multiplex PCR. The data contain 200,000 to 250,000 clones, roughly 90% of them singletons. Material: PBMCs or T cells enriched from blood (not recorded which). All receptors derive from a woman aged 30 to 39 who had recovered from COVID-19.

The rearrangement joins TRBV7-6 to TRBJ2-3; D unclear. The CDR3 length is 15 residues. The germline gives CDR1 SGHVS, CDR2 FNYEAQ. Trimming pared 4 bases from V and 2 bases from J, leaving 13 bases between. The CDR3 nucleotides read TGTGCCAGCAGCTCAACCTCCGCGCTCACAGATACGCAGTATTTT. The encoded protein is CASSSTSALTDTQYF.

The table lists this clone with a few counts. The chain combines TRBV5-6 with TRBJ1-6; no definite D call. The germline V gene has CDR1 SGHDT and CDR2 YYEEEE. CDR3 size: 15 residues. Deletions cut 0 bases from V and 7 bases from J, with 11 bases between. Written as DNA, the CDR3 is TGTGCCAGCAGCTTGGGGGGAGGAGTGAATTCACCCCTCCACTTT. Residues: CASSLGGGVNSPLHF.

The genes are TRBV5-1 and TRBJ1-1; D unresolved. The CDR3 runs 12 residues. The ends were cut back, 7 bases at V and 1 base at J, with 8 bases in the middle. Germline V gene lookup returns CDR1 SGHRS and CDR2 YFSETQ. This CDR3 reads CASQDPNTEAFF. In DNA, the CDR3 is TGCGCCAGCCAGGATCCGAACACTGAAGCTTTCTTT.

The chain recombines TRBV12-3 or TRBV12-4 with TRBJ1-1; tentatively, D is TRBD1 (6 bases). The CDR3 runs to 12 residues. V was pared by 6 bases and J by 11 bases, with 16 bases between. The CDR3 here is CASRVGAQRAFF. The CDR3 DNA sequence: TGTGCCAGCAGGGTGGGGGCGCAAAGGGCTTTCTTT.

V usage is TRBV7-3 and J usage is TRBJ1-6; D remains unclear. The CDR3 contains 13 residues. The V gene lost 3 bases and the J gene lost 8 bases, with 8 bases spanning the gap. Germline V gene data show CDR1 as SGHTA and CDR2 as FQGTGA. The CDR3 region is CASSFDIDSPLHF. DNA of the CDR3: TGTGCCAGCAGCTTTGACATTGATTCACCCCTCCACTTT.

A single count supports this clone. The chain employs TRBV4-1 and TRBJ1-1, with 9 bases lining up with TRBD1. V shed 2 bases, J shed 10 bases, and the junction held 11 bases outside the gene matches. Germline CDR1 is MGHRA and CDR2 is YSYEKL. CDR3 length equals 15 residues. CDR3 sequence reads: CASSQPGQGKMRAFF. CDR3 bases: TGCGCCAGCAGCCAACCGGGACAGGGTAAAATGAGAGCTTTCTTT.

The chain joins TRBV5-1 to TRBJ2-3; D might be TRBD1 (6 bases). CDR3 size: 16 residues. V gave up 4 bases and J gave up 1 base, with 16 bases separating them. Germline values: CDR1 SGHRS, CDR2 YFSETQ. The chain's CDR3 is CASSEGGRIRTDTQYF. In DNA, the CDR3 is TGCGCCAGCAGCGAAGGGGGAAGGATTCGCACAGATACGCAGTATTTT.

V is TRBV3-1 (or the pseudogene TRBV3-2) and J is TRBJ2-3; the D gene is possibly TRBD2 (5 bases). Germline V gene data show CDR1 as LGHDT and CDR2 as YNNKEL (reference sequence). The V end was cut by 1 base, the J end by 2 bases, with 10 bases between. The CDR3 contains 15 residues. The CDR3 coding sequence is TGTGCCAGCAGCCAAGGCGGGCAGTACACAGATACGCAGTATTTT. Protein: CASSQGGQYTDTQYF.

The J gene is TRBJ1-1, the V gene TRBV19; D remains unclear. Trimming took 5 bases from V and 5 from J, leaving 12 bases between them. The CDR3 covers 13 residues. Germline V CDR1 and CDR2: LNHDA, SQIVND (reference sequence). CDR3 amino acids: CASSDEGETEAFF. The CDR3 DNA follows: TGTGCCAGTAGTGATGAGGGTGAGACTGAAGCTTTCTTT.

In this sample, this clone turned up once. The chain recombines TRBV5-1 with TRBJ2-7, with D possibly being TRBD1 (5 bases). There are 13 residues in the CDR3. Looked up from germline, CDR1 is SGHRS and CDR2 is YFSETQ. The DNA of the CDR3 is TGCGCAGAATGCAGGGTATTATCCTACGAGCAGTACTTC. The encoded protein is CAECRVLSYEQYF.

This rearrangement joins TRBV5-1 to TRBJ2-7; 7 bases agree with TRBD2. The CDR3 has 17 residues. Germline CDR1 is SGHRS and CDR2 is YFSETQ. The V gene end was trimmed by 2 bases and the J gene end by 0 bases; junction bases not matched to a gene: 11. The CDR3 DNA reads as TGCGCCAGCAGCTTATATCTTAGCGGGCGGAGCTCCTACGAGCAGTACTTC. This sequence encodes CASSLYLSGRSSYEQYF.

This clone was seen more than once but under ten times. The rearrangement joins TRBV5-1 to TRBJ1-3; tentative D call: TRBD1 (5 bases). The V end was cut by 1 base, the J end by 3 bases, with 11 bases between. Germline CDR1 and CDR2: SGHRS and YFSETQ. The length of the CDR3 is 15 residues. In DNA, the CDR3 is TGCGCCAGCAGCTTGACAGGCGAGAATGGAAACACCATATATTTT. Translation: CASSLTGENGNTIYF.

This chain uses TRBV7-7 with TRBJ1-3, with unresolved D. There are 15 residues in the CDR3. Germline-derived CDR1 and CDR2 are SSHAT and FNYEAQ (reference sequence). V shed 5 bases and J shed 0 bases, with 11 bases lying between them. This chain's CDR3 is CASSTGSDSGNTIYF. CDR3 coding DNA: TGTGCCAGCAGCACCGGGTCGGACTCTGGAAACACCATATATTTT.

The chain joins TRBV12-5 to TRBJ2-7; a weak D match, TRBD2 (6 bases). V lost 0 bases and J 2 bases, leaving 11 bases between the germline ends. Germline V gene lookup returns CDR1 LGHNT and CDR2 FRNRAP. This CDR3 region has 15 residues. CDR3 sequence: CASGLVLGEAYEQYF. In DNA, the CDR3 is TGTGCTAGTGGTTTGGTACTTGGGGAGGCCTACGAGCAGTACTTC.

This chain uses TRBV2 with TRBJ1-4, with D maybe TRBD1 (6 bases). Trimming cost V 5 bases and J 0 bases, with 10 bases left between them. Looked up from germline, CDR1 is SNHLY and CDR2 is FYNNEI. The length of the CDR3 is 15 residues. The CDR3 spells CASSPGDATNEKLFF. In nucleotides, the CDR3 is TGTGCCAGCAGTCCAGGGGATGCAACTAATGAAAAACTGTTTTTT.

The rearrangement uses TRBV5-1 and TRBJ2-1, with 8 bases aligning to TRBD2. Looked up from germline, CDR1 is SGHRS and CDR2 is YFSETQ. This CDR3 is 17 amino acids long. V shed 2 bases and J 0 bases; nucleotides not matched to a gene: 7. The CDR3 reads CASSLPIAGSSYNEQFF. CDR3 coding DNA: TGCGCCAGCAGCTTACCAATAGCGGGGAGCTCCTACAATGAGCAGTTCTTC.

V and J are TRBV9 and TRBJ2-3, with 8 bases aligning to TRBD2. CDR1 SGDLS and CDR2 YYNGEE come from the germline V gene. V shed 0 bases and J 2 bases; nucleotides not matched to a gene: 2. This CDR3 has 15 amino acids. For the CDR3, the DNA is TGTGCCAGCAGCGTAGCGGGGGGGATCACAGATACGCAGTATTTT. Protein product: CASSVAGGITDTQYF.

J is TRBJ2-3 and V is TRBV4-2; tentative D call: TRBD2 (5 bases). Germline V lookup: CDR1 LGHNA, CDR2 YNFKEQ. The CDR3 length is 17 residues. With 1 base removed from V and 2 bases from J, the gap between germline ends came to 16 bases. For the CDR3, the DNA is TGTGCCAGCAGCCAAGGGGTCGGAGGCAGGACCACAGATACGCAGTATTTT. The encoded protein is CASSQGVGGRTTDTQYF.

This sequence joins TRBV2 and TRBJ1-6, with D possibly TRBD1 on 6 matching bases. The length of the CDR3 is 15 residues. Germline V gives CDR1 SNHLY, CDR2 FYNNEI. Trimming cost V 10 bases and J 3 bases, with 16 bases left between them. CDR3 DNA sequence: TGTGCCACCACAGGGAGATGGGTCTATAATTCACCCCTCCACTTT. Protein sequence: CATTGRWVYNSPLHF. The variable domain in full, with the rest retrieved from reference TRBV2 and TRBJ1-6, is EPEVTQTPSHQVTQMGQEVILRCVPISNHLYFYWYRQILGQKVEFLVSFYNNEISEKSEIFDDQFSVERPDGSNFTLKIRSTKLEDSAMYFCATTGRWVYNSPLHFGNGTRLTVT.

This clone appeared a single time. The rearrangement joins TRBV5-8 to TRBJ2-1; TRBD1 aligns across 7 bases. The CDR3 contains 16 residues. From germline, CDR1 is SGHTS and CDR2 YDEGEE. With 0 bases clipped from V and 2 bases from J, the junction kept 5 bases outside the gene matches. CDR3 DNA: TGTGCCAGCAGCTTGGCGGGACAGCCGCCCTACAATGAGCAGTTCTTC. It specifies CASSLAGQPPYNEQFF.

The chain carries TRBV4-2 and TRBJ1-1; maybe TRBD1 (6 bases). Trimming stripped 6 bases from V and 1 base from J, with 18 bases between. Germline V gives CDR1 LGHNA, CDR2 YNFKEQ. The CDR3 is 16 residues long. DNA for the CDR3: TGTGCCAGCAGTGCTAGTGACAGGCCCCCGAACACTGAAGCTTTCTTT. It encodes CASSASDRPPNTEAFF.

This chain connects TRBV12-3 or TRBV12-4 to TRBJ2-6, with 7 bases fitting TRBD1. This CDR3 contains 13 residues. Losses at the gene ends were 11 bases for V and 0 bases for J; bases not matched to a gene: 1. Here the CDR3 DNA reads TGTGCCGCAGGGGGCTCTGGGGCCAACGTCCTGACTTTC. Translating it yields CAAGGSGANVLTF.

CDR3 in amino acids: CAISGAGGHNEQFF. In DNA, the CDR3 is TGTGCCATCAGTGGAGCGGGGGGCCACAATGAGCAGTTCTTC. This chain links TRBV10-3 with TRBJ2-1; TRBD2 aligns across 9 bases. The CDR3 is 14 residues long. V was pared by 4 bases and J by 5 bases, with 3 bases of the junction left unmatched. The germline gives CDR1 ENHRY, CDR2 SYGVKD.

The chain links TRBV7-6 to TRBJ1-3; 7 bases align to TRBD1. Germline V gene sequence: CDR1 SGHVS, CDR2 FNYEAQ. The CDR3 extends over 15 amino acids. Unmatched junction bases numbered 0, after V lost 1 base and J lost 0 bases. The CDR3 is CASSLGDSSGNTIYF. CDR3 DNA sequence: TGTGCCAGCAGCTTAGGGGACAGCTCTGGAAACACCATATATTTT. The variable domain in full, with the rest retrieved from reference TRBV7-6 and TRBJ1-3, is GAGVSQSPRYKVTKRGQDVALRCDPISGHVSLYWYRQALGQGPEFLTYFNYEAQQDKSGLPNDRFSAERPEGSISTLTIQRTEQRDSAMYRCASSLGDSSGNTIYFGEGSWLTVV.

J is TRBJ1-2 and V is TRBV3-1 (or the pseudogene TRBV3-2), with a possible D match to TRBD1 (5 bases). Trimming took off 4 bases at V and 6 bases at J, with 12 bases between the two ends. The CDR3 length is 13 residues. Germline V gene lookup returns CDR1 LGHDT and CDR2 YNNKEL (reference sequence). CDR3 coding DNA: TGTGCCAGCAGCCCCCAGGGTCGAAATGGCTACACCTTC. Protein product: CASSPQGRNGYTF.

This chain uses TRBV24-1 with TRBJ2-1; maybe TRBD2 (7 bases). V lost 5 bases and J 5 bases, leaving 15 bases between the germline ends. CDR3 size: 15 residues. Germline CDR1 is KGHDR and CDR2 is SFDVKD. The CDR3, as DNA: TGTGCCACCAGTGGGAGGGGGGGTCAGGACAATGAGCAGTTCTTC. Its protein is CATSGRGGQDNEQFF.

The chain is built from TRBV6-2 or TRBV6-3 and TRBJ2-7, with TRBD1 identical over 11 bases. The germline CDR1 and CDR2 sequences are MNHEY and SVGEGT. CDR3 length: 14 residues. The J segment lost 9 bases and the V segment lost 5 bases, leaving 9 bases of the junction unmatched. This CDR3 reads CASSRTGGPLWQYF. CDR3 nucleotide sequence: TGTGCCAGCAGTCGGACAGGGGGCCCCCTATGGCAGTACTTC.

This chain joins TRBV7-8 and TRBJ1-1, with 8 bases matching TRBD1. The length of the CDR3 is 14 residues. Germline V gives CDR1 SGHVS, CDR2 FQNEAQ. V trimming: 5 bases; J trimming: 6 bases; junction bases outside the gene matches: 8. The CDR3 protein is CASSLYRGGAEAFF. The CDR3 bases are TGTGCCAGCAGCCTATACAGGGGGGGGGCTGAAGCTTTCTTT.

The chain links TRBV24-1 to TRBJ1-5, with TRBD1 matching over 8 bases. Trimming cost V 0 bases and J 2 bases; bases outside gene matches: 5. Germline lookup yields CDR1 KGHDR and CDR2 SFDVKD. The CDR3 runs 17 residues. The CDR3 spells CATSDLCDRGGNQPQHF. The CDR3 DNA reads TGTGCCACCAGTGATTTGTGTGACAGGGGTGGCAATCAGCCCCAGCATTTT.

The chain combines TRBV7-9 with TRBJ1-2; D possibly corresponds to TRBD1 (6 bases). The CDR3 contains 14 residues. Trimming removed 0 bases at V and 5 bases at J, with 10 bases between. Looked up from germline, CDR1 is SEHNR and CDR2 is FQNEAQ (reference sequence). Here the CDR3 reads CASSLADRIYGYTF. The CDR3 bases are TGTGCCAGCAGCTTAGCGGACAGAATTTATGGCTACACCTTC.